This entry describes one TCR beta chain. The antigen is undetermined. The CDR3 has 15 amino acids. Germline V CDR1 and CDR2: DFQATT, SNEGSKA (reference sequence). The V segment lost 1 base and the J segment 2 bases; nucleotides outside the gene matches: 7. The record originates from a study of T cells after yellow fever vaccination. Template switching with 5'RACE generated the TCR cDNA and added a universal primer site and UMIs. TCRdb re-called the 5' RACE reads with MiXCR, one entry per CDR3 protein. The sample lists about 240,000 distinct CDR3 sequences, 6% to 7.5% occurring once. General study results and limits: A faster peak, day 5 versus 15, was reached by the weaker secondary response.

This rearrangement joins TRBV20-1 to TRBJ2-7; 8 bases match TRBD2. This specimen consisted of CD4+ T cells sorted from PBMCs, obtained 15 days after the yellow fever booster vaccination. This clonotype was sampled from a man under 40 who received the YFV17D yellow fever vaccine. The CDR3 loop reads CSARALAEDTYEQYF. Written as DNA, the CDR3 is TGCAGTGCTAGAGCACTAGCGGAGGACACCTACGAGCAGTACTTC.